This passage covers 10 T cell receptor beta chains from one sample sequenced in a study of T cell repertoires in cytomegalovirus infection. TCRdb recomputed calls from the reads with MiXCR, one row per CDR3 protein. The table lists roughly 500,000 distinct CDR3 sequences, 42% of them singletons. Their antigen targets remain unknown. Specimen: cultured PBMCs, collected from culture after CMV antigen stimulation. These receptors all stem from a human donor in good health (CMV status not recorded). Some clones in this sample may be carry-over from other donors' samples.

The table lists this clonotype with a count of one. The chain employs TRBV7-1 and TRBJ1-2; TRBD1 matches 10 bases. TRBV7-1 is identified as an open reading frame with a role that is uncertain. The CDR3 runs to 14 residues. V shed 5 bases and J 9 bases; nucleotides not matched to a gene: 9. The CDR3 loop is CASSPGQGVGSYTF. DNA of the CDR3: TGTGCCAGCAGCCCCGGACAGGGGGTTGGTAGCTACACCTTC.

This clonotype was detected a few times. CDR3 region: CASSSSDPQGSGNTIYF. The CDR3 nucleotides read TGTGCCAGCAGCTCATCCGACCCCCAGGGCTCTGGAAACACCATATATTTT. The V call is TRBV7-9, the J call TRBJ1-3; possibly TRBD1 for D (5 bases). With 4 bases removed from V and 0 bases from J, the gap between germline ends came to 16 bases. The CDR3 totals 17 residues. Per the germline V gene, CDR1 is SEHNR and CDR2 is FQNEAQ (reference sequence).

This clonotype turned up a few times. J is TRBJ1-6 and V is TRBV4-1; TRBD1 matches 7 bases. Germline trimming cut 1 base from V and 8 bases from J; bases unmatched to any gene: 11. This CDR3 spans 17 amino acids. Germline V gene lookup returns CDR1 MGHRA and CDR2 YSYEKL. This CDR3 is CASSQGMSRDRHSPLHF. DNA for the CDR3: TGCGCCAGCAGCCAAGGAATGAGCCGGGACAGACATTCACCCCTCCACTTT.

This CDR3 reads CASSLPPGGAAFDSNQPQHF. For the CDR3, the DNA is TGTGCCAGCAGTTTGCCCCCGGGGGGAGCCGCCTTCGATAGCAATCAGCCCCAGCATTTT. The rearrangement joins TRBV27 to TRBJ1-5, with a weak D call TRBD1 (5 bases). The germline gives CDR1 MNHEY, CDR2 SMNVEV (reference sequence). The CDR3 loop spans 20 amino acids. V shed 3 bases and J shed 0 bases, with 24 bases lying between them.

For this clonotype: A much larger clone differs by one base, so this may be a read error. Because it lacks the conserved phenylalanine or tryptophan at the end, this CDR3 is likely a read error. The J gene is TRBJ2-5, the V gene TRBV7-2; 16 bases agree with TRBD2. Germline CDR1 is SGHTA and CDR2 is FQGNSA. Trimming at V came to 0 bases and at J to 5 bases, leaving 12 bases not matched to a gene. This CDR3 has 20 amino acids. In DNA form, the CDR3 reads TGTGCCAGCAGCTTAGCCCTCACCGGGACTAGCGGGGGGGCCGGTGAGACCCAGTACTAC. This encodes CASSLALTGTSGGAGETQYY.

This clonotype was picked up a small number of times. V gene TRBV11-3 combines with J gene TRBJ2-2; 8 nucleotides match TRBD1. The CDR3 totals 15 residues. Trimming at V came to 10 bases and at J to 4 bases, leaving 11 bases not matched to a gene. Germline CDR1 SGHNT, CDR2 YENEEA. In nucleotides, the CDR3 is TGTGCCATAACCTTGGGGACAGGCGTCACCGGGGAGCTGTTTTTT. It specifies CAITLGTGVTGELFF. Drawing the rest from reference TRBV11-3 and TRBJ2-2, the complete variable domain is EAGVVQSPRYKIIEKKQPVAFWCNPISGHNTLYWYLQNLGQGPELLIRYENEEAVDDSQLPKDRFSAERLKGVDSTLKIQPAELGDSAVYLCAITLGTGVTGELFFGEGSRLTVL.

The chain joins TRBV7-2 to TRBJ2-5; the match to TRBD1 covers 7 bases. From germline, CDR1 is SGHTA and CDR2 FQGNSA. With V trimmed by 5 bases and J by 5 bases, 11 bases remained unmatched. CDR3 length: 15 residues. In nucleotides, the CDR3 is TGTGCCAGCAGCCTAGGGGGCGGAAGAATGGAGACCCAGTACTTC. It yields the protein CASSLGGGRMETQYF. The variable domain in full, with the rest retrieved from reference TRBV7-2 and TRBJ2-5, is GAGVSQSPSNKVTEKGKDVELRCDPISGHTALYWYRQSLGQGLEFLIYFQGNSAPDKSGLPSDRFSAERTGGSVSTLTIQRTQQEDSAVYLCASSLGGGRMETQYFGPGTRLLVL.

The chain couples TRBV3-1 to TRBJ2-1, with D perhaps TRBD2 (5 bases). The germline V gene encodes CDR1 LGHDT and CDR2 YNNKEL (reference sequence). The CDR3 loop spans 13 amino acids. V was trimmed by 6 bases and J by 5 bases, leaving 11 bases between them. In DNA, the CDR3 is TGTGCCAGCAGATACACTAGAAACAATGAGCAGTTCTTC. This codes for CASRYTRNNEQFF.

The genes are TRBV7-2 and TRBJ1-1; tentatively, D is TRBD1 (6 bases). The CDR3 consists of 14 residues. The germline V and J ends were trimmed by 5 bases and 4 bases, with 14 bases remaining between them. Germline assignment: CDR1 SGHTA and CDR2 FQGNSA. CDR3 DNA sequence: TGTGCCAGCAGCCCCCAGGGGTGGAGCACTGAAGCTTTCTTT. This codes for CASSPQGWSTEAFF.

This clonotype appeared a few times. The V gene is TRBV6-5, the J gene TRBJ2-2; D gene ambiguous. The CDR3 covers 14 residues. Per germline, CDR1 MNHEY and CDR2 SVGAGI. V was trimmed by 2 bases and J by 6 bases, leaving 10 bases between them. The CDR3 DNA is TGTGCCAGCAGTTACGGCGGTGGGCCCGGGGAGCTGTTTTTT. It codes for CASSYGGGPGELFF.